Below, 30 T cell receptor beta chains from the same sample are listed, as sequenced in a study of T cell responses to AZD1222 COVID-19 vaccine. Generated by immunoSEQ multiplex PCR, the TCRdb table keeps only in-frame clones and is missing some. The profile shows 90,000 to 120,000 clones, 87% of them singletons. The input for sequencing was peripheral blood, taken on day 0 of AZD1222 vaccination. These receptors came from an adult in good health.

This chain links TRBV7-2 with TRBJ2-5, with D perhaps given as TRBD1 or TRBD2 (6 bases each). This CDR3 is built from 15 residues. CDR1 and CDR2 (germline): SGHTA, FQGNSA. V was cut by 1 base and J by 4 bases, with 13 bases left in between. CDR3 nucleotide sequence: TGTGCCAGCAGCTTAGTAAGCAGGGGAGGAGAGACCCAGTACTTC. This encodes CASSLVSRGGETQYF. Variable domain in full (rest from reference TRBV7-2 and TRBJ2-5): GAGVSQSPSNKVTEKGKDVELRCDPISGHTALYWYRQSLGQGLEFLIYFQGNSAPDKSGLPSDRFSAERTGGSVSTLTIQRTQQEDSAVYLCASSLVSRGGETQYFGPGTRLLVL.

The chain links TRBV4-2 to TRBJ2-1; 7 nucleotides agree with TRBD2. The trim removed 0 bases at V and 8 bases at J, leaving 4 bases unmatched. The V gene's germline CDR1 is LGHNA and CDR2 YNFKEQ. There are 14 residues in the CDR3. The CDR3 DNA is TGTGCCAGCAGCCAAGAGGGAAGCGGGGATGAGCAGTTCTTC. Amino acid sequence: CASSQEGSGDEQFF.

The CDR3 sequence is CASSQTKPVTQYF. The DNA of the CDR3 is TGTGCCAGCAGTCAGACAAAACCTGTGACCCAGTACTTC. The V call is TRBV28, the J call TRBJ2-5; D unresolved. V was shortened by 5 bases and J by 7 bases, with 14 bases between the two germline ends. Germline-derived CDR1 and CDR2 are MDHEN and SYDVKM. CDR3 length: 13 amino acids. Using reference TRBV28 and TRBJ2-5 for the parts outside the CDR3, the full variable domain is DVKVTQSSRYLVKRTGEKVFLECVQDMDHENMFWYRQDPGLGLRLIYFSYDVKMKEKGDIPEGYSVSREKKERFSLILESASTNQTSMYLCASSQTKPVTQYFGPGTRLLVL.

This rearrangement joins TRBV7-2 to TRBJ1-1, with no clear D. The CDR3 runs 14 residues. CDR1 is SGHTA and CDR2 is FQGNSA in the germline V gene. The V and J ends lost 2 bases and 1 base respectively, with 8 bases between them. In DNA, the CDR3 is TGTGCCAGCAGCTTACAACGGGCGAACACTGAAGCTTTCTTT. Protein: CASSLQRANTEAFF.

The V and J genes are TRBV4-1 and TRBJ2-2; 11 bases map to TRBD1. Per germline, CDR1 MGHRA and CDR2 YSYEKL. The V segment lost 6 bases and the J segment 4 bases; nucleotides outside the gene matches: 10. This CDR3 is built from 17 residues. As DNA, the CDR3 is TGCGCCAGCAGGGTCTCGATCGGGACAGGGGGCACCGGGGAGCTGTTTTTT. This codes for CASRVSIGTGGTGELFF.

This chain links TRBV10-3 with TRBJ2-5; D tentatively fits TRBD1 or TRBD2 (5 bases each). V was clipped by 6 bases and J by 0 bases, with 17 bases between them. There are 16 residues in the CDR3. Per germline, CDR1 ENHRY and CDR2 SYGVKD. Here the CDR3 reads CAIRGGVGTNQETQYF. The CDR3 nucleotides are TGTGCCATCAGGGGTGGGGTGGGGACGAACCAAGAGACCCAGTACTTC.

The chain uses TRBV6-5 and TRBJ1-6, with unresolved D. Trimming pared 6 bases from V and 4 bases from J, leaving 13 bases between. The CDR3 contains 15 residues. Germline values: CDR1 MNHEY, CDR2 SVGAGI. The chain's CDR3 is CASRPFGDYNSPLHF. Here the CDR3 DNA reads TGTGCCAGCAGACCTTTCGGGGATTATAATTCACCCCTCCACTTT.

CDR3 nucleotide sequence: TGTGCCAGCAGCTTCAAAGTGGGTACCGGGGAGCTGTTTTTT. Its translation is CASSFKVGTGELFF. This chain connects TRBV7-9 to TRBJ2-2; D is uncertain. Germline-derived CDR1 and CDR2 are SEHNR and FQNEAQ (reference sequence). This CDR3 spans 14 amino acids. The V gene lost 3 bases and the J gene lost 5 bases, with 10 bases spanning the gap.

The chain is built from TRBV27 and TRBJ2-7; D gene unclear. Trimming took off 1 base at V and 0 bases at J, with 7 bases between the two ends. This CDR3 is 14 amino acids long. The germline gives CDR1 MNHEY, CDR2 SMNVEV (reference sequence). CDR3 amino acids: CASSLLASSYEQYF. The CDR3 nucleotides are TGTGCCAGCAGTTTATTAGCCAGCTCCTACGAGCAGTACTTC.

The CDR3 is CASSFTEQFF. DNA of the CDR3: TGTGCCAGCAGCTTCACTGAGCAGTTCTTC. This chain links TRBV11-2 with TRBJ2-1, with D unclear. The CDR3 length is 10 residues. The V end was cut by 3 bases, the J end by 9 bases, with 3 bases between. Germline V gives CDR1 SGHAT, CDR2 FQNNGV.

This chain joins TRBV6-6 and TRBJ1-1; the match to TRBD1 covers 7 bases. V was clipped by 5 bases and J by 1 base; unmatched bases: 10. Looked up from germline, CDR1 is MNHNY and CDR2 is SVGAGI (reference sequence). The CDR3 has 16 residues. CDR3 in amino acids: CASSRGTANANTEAFF. Written as DNA, the CDR3 is TGTGCCAGCAGTCGCGGGACAGCAAACGCGAACACTGAAGCTTTCTTT.

The V call is TRBV13, the J call TRBJ1-1, with 7 bases fitting TRBD1. The trim removed 6 bases at V and 4 bases at J, leaving 11 bases unmatched. The CDR3 loop spans 15 amino acids. CDR1 and CDR2 from the germline V gene are PRHDT and FYEKMQ (reference sequence). This chain's CDR3 is CASSDREGLGTEAFF. CDR3 coding DNA: TGTGCCAGCAGTGACAGGGAAGGTCTAGGCACTGAAGCTTTCTTT.

The V and J genes are TRBV18 and TRBJ1-6; possibly TRBD1 for D (5 bases). Germline V lookup: CDR1 KGHSH, CDR2 LQKENI. Trimming shortened V by 5 bases and J by 10 bases, and 12 bases separated the two germline ends. The CDR3 runs 13 residues. CDR3 coding DNA: TGTGCCAGCTCAGATATCAGGGAATCACCCCTCCACTTT. This gives the protein CASSDIRESPLHF.

This clone was seen only a few times. The chain joins TRBV12-5 to TRBJ1-5, with TRBD1 matching 7 bases. With V trimmed by 2 bases and J by 7 bases, 8 bases remained unmatched. The germline gives CDR1 LGHNT, CDR2 FRNRAP. This CDR3 spans 15 amino acids. The CDR3 nucleotides are TGTGCTAGTGGTTTGAGTCAGGGGGGCGTGCAGCCCCAGCATTTT. Translation: CASGLSQGGVQPQHF.

The chain recombines TRBV2 with TRBJ2-7; 7 bases fit TRBD2. CDR1 is SNHLY and CDR2 is FYNNEI in the germline V gene. The CDR3 length is 14 residues. The V and J ends lost 4 bases and 0 bases, in that order; junction bases with no gene match: 3. The CDR3 is CASSVGGSSYEQYF. The CDR3 DNA reads as TGTGCCAGCAGTGTAGGCGGGAGCTCCTACGAGCAGTACTTC.

Only a few counts were recorded for this clone. The chain employs TRBV7-3 and TRBJ1-6; D remains unclear. The ends were cut back, 9 bases at V and 0 bases at J, with 6 bases in the middle. Germline-derived CDR1 and CDR2 are SGHTA and FQGTGA. The CDR3 spans 13 residues. As DNA, the CDR3 is TGTGCCAGTGATTTCTCCTATAATTCACCCCTCCACTTT. Amino acids: CASDFSYNSPLHF. Based on the CDR3 plus reference TRBV7-3 and TRBJ1-6, the full variable domain is GAGVSQTPSNKVTEKGKYVELRCDPISGHTALYWYRQSLGQGPEFLIYFQGTGAADDSGLPNDRFFAVRPEGSVSTLKIQRTERGDSAVYLCASDFSYNSPLHFGNGTRLTVT.

V gene TRBV20-1 combines with J gene TRBJ1-2, with 12 nucleotides matching TRBD1. The CDR3 runs 15 residues. The junction had 6 bases not matched to a gene; V was cut back by 3 bases and J by 4 bases. Germline-derived CDR1 and CDR2 are DFQATT and SNEGSKA (reference sequence). In DNA, the CDR3 is TGCAGTGCTAGTGATGGGACAGGGGGCTTCTATGGCTACACCTTC. This translates into CSASDGTGGFYGYTF.

This clone was observed once. V and J are TRBV3-1 (or the pseudogene TRBV3-2) and TRBJ2-1; TRBD2 is a possible D gene (5 bases). Germline CDR1 LGHDT, CDR2 YNNKEL (reference sequence). Between the trimmed V and J ends, which lost 4 bases and 0 bases, there was a span of 10 bases. The CDR3 has 15 residues. The CDR3 reads CASSPHGSSYNEQFF. Written as DNA, the CDR3 is TGTGCCAGCAGCCCCCATGGGAGCTCCTACAATGAGCAGTTCTTC.

The V and J genes are TRBV19 and TRBJ2-7; maybe TRBD1 (5 bases). The V end was cut by 5 bases, the J end by 5 bases, with 13 bases between. Germline V gene sequence: CDR1 LNHDA, CDR2 SQIVND (reference sequence). There are 13 residues in the CDR3. The CDR3 is CASSDLGLDEQYF. The CDR3 coding sequence is TGTGCCAGTAGTGACCTGGGGCTTGACGAGCAGTACTTC.

In its sample, this clone was seen a few times. This sequence joins TRBV7-9 and TRBJ1-4; D is unresolved. The CDR3 covers 13 residues. Germline loops: CDR1 SEHNR, CDR2 FQNEAQ (reference sequence). With 0 bases removed from V and 5 bases from J, the gap between germline ends came to 4 bases. The chain's CDR3 is CASSLAGNEKLFF. As DNA, the CDR3 is TGTGCCAGCAGCTTAGCAGGAAATGAAAAACTGTTTTTT. The whole variable domain, remainder taken from reference TRBV7-9 and TRBJ1-4, is DTGVSQNPRHKITKRGQNVTFRCDPISEHNRLYWYRQTLGQGPEFLTYFQNEAQLEKSRLLSDRFSAERPKGSFSTLEIQRTEQGDSAMYLCASSLAGNEKLFFGSGTQLSVL.

V is TRBV11-1 and J is TRBJ1-2; 9 bases fit TRBD1. Germline trimming cut 1 base from V and 4 bases from J; bases unmatched to any gene: 4. The germline CDR1 and CDR2 sequences are SGHAT and FQDESV (reference sequence). The CDR3 is 15 residues long. The CDR3 spells CASSLEGQGSYGYTF. The CDR3 nucleotides read TGTGCCAGCAGCTTAGAGGGACAGGGTTCCTATGGCTACACCTTC.

V usage is TRBV9 and J usage is TRBJ2-2; TRBD1 aligns across 8 bases. In germline, CDR1 is SGDLS, CDR2 YYNGEE. This CDR3 spans 16 amino acids. Trimming at V came to 4 bases and at J to 6 bases, leaving 11 bases not matched to a gene. CDR3 loop: CASSLTRDRSSGELFF. CDR3 in DNA: TGTGCCAGCAGCTTAACCCGGGACAGGTCCTCCGGGGAGCTGTTTTTT. Together with reference TRBV9 and TRBJ2-2, the CDR3 gives the full variable domain: DSGVTQTPKHLITATGQRVTLRCSPRSGDLSVYWYQQSLDQGLQFLIQYYNGEERAKGNILERFSAQQFPDLHSELNLSSLELGDSALYFCASSLTRDRSSGELFFGEGSRLTVL.

This chain connects TRBV6-5 to TRBJ1-2; D possibly corresponds to TRBD1 (5 bases). This CDR3 contains 12 residues. V dropped 7 bases and J dropped 4 bases, with 10 bases sitting between them. The V gene's germline CDR1 is MNHEY and CDR2 SVGAGI. The CDR3 bases are TGTGCCAGCAACGACAGAACCTATGGCTACACCTTC. As protein: CASNDRTYGYTF.

This clone was recorded only once. The chain uses TRBV30 and TRBJ1-3; 8 bases agree with TRBD1. The CDR3 totals 12 residues. Germline CDR1 and CDR2: GTSNPN and SVGIG (reference sequence). With 5 bases clipped from V and 4 bases from J, the junction kept 1 base outside the gene matches. CDR3 sequence reads: CAWWTGGNTIYF. The CDR3 nucleotides read TGTGCCTGGTGGACAGGGGGAAACACCATATATTTT. Full variable domain (rest looked up from reference TRBV30 and TRBJ1-3): SQTIHQWPATLVQPVGSPLSLECTVEGTSNPNLYWYRQAAGRGLQLLFYSVGIGQISSEVPQNLSASRPQDRQFILSSKKLLLSDSGFYLCAWWTGGNTIYFGEGSWLTVV.

The chain joins TRBV18 to TRBJ2-1, with D unresolved. This CDR3 region has 15 residues. In germline, CDR1 is KGHSH, CDR2 LQKENI. The V and J ends lost 2 bases and 4 bases respectively, with 12 bases between them. The chain's CDR3 is CASSPAARLYNEQFF. Written as DNA, the CDR3 is TGTGCCAGCTCACCAGCGGCTCGACTGTACAATGAGCAGTTCTTC.

The chain employs TRBV24-1 and TRBJ1-5; weak D call: TRBD1 (6 bases). Trimming removed 8 bases from V and 7 bases from J, with 17 bases in between. Germline V gene sequence: CDR1 KGHDR, CDR2 SFDVKD. The CDR3 has 14 amino acids. The CDR3 loop is CATNSTGIGQPQHF. The CDR3 DNA reads TGTGCCACCAATTCCACAGGGATTGGGCAGCCCCAGCATTTT.

The gene calls are TRBV29-1 and TRBJ1-2; 7 positions match TRBD1. CDR3 size: 13 residues. V shed 7 bases, J shed 3 bases, and the junction held 8 bases outside the gene matches. Germline values: CDR1 SQVTM, CDR2 ANQGSEA. The CDR3: CSGRTGGDYGYTF. CDR3 nucleotides: TGCAGCGGCAGGACAGGAGGGGACTATGGCTACACCTTC.

The chain has TRBV7-2 and TRBJ2-7; D remains ambiguous. Germline CDR1 SGHTA, CDR2 FQGNSA. CDR3 size: 11 residues. The V end was cut by 2 bases, the J end by 5 bases, with 4 bases between. CDR3 nucleotides: TGTGCCAGCAGCTTATGGAACGAGCAGTACTTC. It is translated as CASSLWNEQYF.

The chain couples TRBV5-4 to TRBJ1-1; D not resolved. Per the germline V gene, CDR1 is SGHNT and CDR2 is YYREEE (reference sequence). Trimming stripped 4 bases from V and 3 bases from J, with 10 bases between. This CDR3 is built from 13 residues. CDR3 sequence reads: CASSPRIDTEAFF. The CDR3 DNA reads as TGTGCCAGCAGCCCCCGGATTGACACTGAAGCTTTCTTT.

The chain links TRBV7-9 to TRBJ1-2; possibly TRBD1 for D (5 bases). CDR1 and CDR2 from the germline V gene are SEHNR and FQNEAQ (reference sequence). V lost 3 bases and J lost 7, with 12 bases in between. CDR3 length equals 13 residues. The CDR3 loop is CASSLVLQGGYTF. CDR3 nucleotide sequence: TGTGCCAGCAGCTTGGTCCTCCAGGGTGGCTACACCTTC.